These 31 T cell receptor beta chains share one sample of origin, sequenced in a study of CXCR3-negative and CXCR3-positive naive CD8 T cells. Study-wide results and limits: CXCR3-negative naive cells had less hydrophobic TRB CDR3s than did CXCR3-positive naive cells.

No antigen has been assigned to these receptors. Each TRB cDNA library was prepared by 5' RACE (with UMI labels). TCRdb re-called the 5' RACE reads and catalogs CDR3 proteins one per entry, DNA excluded. This table lists more than 100,000 distinct CDR3 sequences. Material: naive CXCR3+ CD8+ T cells from blood. Subset noted: CD45RO-CCR7+CD27+CD95- naive CD8+ T cells expressing CXCR3 (TNR3+). These TCRs come from a human donor in good health. Some clones in this sample may be carry-over from other donors' samples.

This chain joins TRBV7-9 and TRBJ2-7. This CDR3 spans 14 amino acids. Germline CDR1 SEHNR, CDR2 FQNEAQ (reference sequence). CDR3 amino acids: CASSLATGSYEQYF.

The chain joins TRBV4-1 to TRBJ2-2. The CDR3 runs to 14 residues. Germline V gene lookup returns CDR1 MGHRA and CDR2 YSYEKL. This CDR3 reads CASSSGSYTGELFF.

CDR3 sequence reads: CASSYGSGGMYEQYF. The chain has TRBV7-2 and TRBJ2-7; with no DNA, the TCRdb D assignment of TRBD2 cannot be verified. CDR1 is SGHTA, CDR2 FQGNSA, per germline. The CDR3 runs to 15 residues.

This sequence joins TRBV7-2 and TRBJ2-1; TCRdb's D call, TRBD1, is unchecked because there is no DNA. The CDR3 runs to 17 residues. Per germline, CDR1 SGHTA and CDR2 FQGNSA. The chain's CDR3 is CASSLAGGMDSYNEQFF.

The chain has TRBV12-3 or TRBV12-4 and TRBJ2-5; the D call of TRBD1 rests on TCRdb alone, since no DNA is present to check it. CDR3 length equals 15 residues. This chain's CDR3 is CASSDHRGQQETQYF.

The V gene is TRBV29-1, the J gene TRBJ2-3. This CDR3 region has 12 residues. Germline loops: CDR1 SQVTM, CDR2 ANQGSEA. CDR3 protein: CSVREFTDTQYF.

This chain connects TRBV29-1 to TRBJ1-1; TCRdb outputs TRBD1, but without DNA this stays unchecked. Germline values: CDR1 SQVTM, CDR2 ANQGSEA. This CDR3 is 14 amino acids long. CDR3 in amino acids: CSVEDLRVGTEAFF.

The J gene is TRBJ1-6, the V gene TRBV5-4; the D gene TCRdb calls, TRBD1, cannot be checked with no DNA. CDR3 size: 15 residues. The germline V gene encodes CDR1 SGHNT and CDR2 YYREEE (reference sequence). CDR3 residues: CASSLYRGGYSPLHF.

The chain uses TRBV28 and TRBJ2-5; as DNA is missing, the TRBD1 call by TCRdb cannot be tested. CDR3 length: 14 residues. Germline assignment: CDR1 MDHEN and CDR2 SYDVKM. CDR3 region: CASRPARGRETQYF.

The gene calls are TRBV7-2 and TRBJ2-5; TCRdb indicates TRBD2, and absent DNA this call remains unverified. The CDR3 extends over 15 amino acids. In germline, CDR1 is SGHTA, CDR2 FQGNSA. The CDR3 loop reads CASSLGVGSGETQYF. The whole variable domain, remainder taken from reference TRBV7-2 and TRBJ2-5, is GAGVSQSPSNKVTEKGKDVELRCDPISGHTALYWYRQSLGQGLEFLIYFQGNSAPDKSGLPSDRFSAERTGGSVSTLTIQRTQQEDSAVYLCASSLGVGSGETQYFGPGTRLLVL.

The V gene is TRBV29-1, the J gene TRBJ2-7; there is no DNA to check the TCRdb D call of TRBD1. The CDR3 spans 12 residues. Looked up from germline, CDR1 is SQVTM and CDR2 is ANQGSEA. CDR3 region: CSVGDTTYEQYF.

This chain's CDR3 is CSVESVGGWSTEAFF. The chain employs TRBV29-1 and TRBJ1-1. The CDR3 length is 15 residues. Per the germline V gene, CDR1 is SQVTM and CDR2 is ANQGSEA.

J is TRBJ2-7 and V is TRBV6-2 or TRBV6-3. The CDR3 extends over 13 amino acids. Germline V gene lookup returns CDR1 MNHEY and CDR2 SVGEGT. CDR3 sequence: CASSYSEKYEQYF.

The chain couples TRBV15 to TRBJ2-5; checking the TCRdb D call of TRBD1 is not possible without DNA. Germline CDR1 is LNHNV and CDR2 is YYDKDF (reference sequence). CDR3 size: 15 residues. CDR3 residues: CATSRVREYQETQYF.

The rearrangement uses TRBV24-1 and TRBJ2-1; absent DNA, TCRdb's TRBD1 call cannot be checked. Germline V gene lookup returns CDR1 KGHDR and CDR2 SFDVKD. This CDR3 has 14 amino acids. The CDR3 reads CATSDLEPGSEQFF.

V and J are TRBV5-1 and TRBJ1-1; TCRdb calls TRBD1, which cannot be checked without DNA. Germline CDR1 reads SGHRS; CDR2 reads YFSETQ. CDR3 length: 12 residues. This CDR3 is CASSLGQTEAFF.

The chain has TRBV6-5 and TRBJ2-5; as DNA is missing, the TRBD1 call by TCRdb cannot be tested. Germline V gene data show CDR1 as MNHEY and CDR2 as SVGAGI. CDR3 length: 13 amino acids. This CDR3 reads CATSGGLEETQYF.

The genes are TRBV29-1 and TRBJ2-7; the TCRdb call, TRBD2, lacks DNA for checking. Germline V CDR1 and CDR2: SQVTM, ANQGSEA. The CDR3 has 13 amino acids. CDR3 protein: CSVGSGASYEQYF.

The chain carries TRBV7-9 and TRBJ2-1; TCRdb outputs TRBD1, but without DNA this stays unchecked. Germline CDR1 SEHNR, CDR2 FQNEAQ (reference sequence). This CDR3 comprises 11 residues. The CDR3 loop reads CASSLSGTNFF.

The V call is TRBV7-9, the J call TRBJ2-5; there is no DNA to check the TCRdb D call of TRBD1. Germline-derived CDR1 and CDR2 are SEHNR and FQNEAQ (reference sequence). The CDR3 runs 14 residues. The CDR3: CASSSVGGQETQYF.

The CDR3 reads CASSLLDGRAGESSYNEQFF. This sequence joins TRBV28 and TRBJ2-1; TCRdb proposes TRBD2, but this gene call is untestable without DNA. This CDR3 has 20 amino acids. Per germline, CDR1 MDHEN and CDR2 SYDVKM.

The chain employs TRBV29-1 and TRBJ1-2; the D call from TCRdb, TRBD1, cannot be confirmed without DNA. Germline V lookup: CDR1 SQVTM, CDR2 ANQGSEA. The CDR3 has 12 residues. The CDR3 sequence is CSVEDQGQGYTF.

The chain has TRBV28 and TRBJ1-2; TCRdb returns TRBD1, unconfirmable since there is no DNA. CDR1 is MDHEN, CDR2 SYDVKM, per germline. This CDR3 has 13 amino acids. CDR3 loop: CASTAGSSYGYTF.

The chain combines TRBV7-9 with TRBJ2-3; TCRdb lists TRBD2, though no DNA is available to test this call. There are 15 residues in the CDR3. Germline lookup yields CDR1 SEHNR and CDR2 FQNEAQ (reference sequence). The CDR3 is CASSHWEESKDTQYF. The full variable domain, rest sourced from reference TRBV7-9 and TRBJ2-3, is DTGVSQNPRHKITKRGQNVTFRCDPISEHNRLYWYRQTLGQGPEFLTYFQNEAQLEKSRLLSDRFSAERPKGSFSTLEIQRTEQGDSAMYLCASSHWEESKDTQYFGPGTRLTVL.

This chain uses TRBV9 with TRBJ2-7; the TRBD1 assignment by TCRdb is unverifiable without DNA. This CDR3 spans 15 amino acids. CDR1 and CDR2 (germline): SGDLS, YYNGEE. The CDR3 reads CASSGGQGSSYEQYF.

The rearrangement links TRBV19 to TRBJ2-1; the TCRdb call, TRBD2, lacks DNA for checking. Germline values: CDR1 LNHDA, CDR2 SQIVND (reference sequence). The CDR3 spans 16 residues. CDR3 loop: CASSIAGTSGTYEQFF.

The CDR3 is CASSPPPDPMREQYF. The genes are TRBV6-5 and TRBJ2-7; the D call from TCRdb, TRBD1, cannot be confirmed without DNA. Per the germline V gene, CDR1 is MNHEY and CDR2 is SVGAGI. CDR3 size: 15 residues.

CDR3 sequence reads: CASSVARGGVTDTQYF. V and J are TRBV9 and TRBJ2-3; there is no DNA to check the TCRdb D call of TRBD2. The CDR3 sequence is 16 residues long. The germline V gene encodes CDR1 SGDLS and CDR2 YYNGEE.

The CDR3 reads CATSRDQETYGYTF. This chain uses TRBV15 with TRBJ1-2. This CDR3 comprises 14 residues. Germline-derived CDR1 and CDR2 are LNHNV and YYDKDF (reference sequence). The full variable domain, in which reference TRBV15 and TRBJ1-2 provide the parts outside the CDR3, is DAMVIQNPRYQVTQFGKPVTLSCSQTLNHNVMYWYQQKSSQAPKLLFHYYDKDFNNEADTPDNFQSRRPNTSFCFLDIRSPGLGDTAMYLCATSRDQETYGYTFGSGTRLTVV.

The chain links TRBV7-9 to TRBJ2-3; TCRdb's assignment of TRBD2 cannot be checked, as there is no DNA. This CDR3 is built from 16 residues. From germline, CDR1 is SEHNR and CDR2 FQNEAQ (reference sequence). This chain's CDR3 is CASSLTSGRGADTQYF.

The gene calls are TRBV7-6 and TRBJ1-1; TCRdb's assignment of TRBD1 cannot be checked, as there is no DNA. CDR3 length: 18 amino acids. Germline V gene data show CDR1 as SGHVS and CDR2 as FNYEAQ. This CDR3 reads CASSLAQRTGIGDTEAFF.